This entry is about one TCR beta chain. As yet, its antigen is unknown. Measured with immunoSEQ multiplex PCR; TCRdb has only the in-frame clones, and not every one. The sample has about 320,000 clones; roughly 90% are singletons. The sample originates from a study of Ad26.COV2.S vaccination and SARS-CoV-2 variants. Background on the study: Into the muscle, Ad26.COV2.S was dosed once or twice, 56 days apart. The study, taken as a whole, reports: People who got the vaccine had more spike-specific TCR breadth than people who got placebo. There was reportedly substantial breadth in spike-specific CD8+ and CD4+ T cell responses after vaccination.

The sample's treatment: around 19 received Ad26.COV2.S at low or high dose, single or two shots; about 5 received placebo; per-sample allocation not given. After the first vaccine or placebo injection, samples were drawn on day 63. Wuhan-strain SARS-CoV-2 spike was expressed by the Ad26 vector that made up the vaccine. The CDR3 totals 15 residues. This sequence was found in a person between 18 and 60 years old who received the Ad26.COV2.S COVID-19 vaccine or a placebo. The gene calls are TRBV21-1 and TRBJ2-2; the table calls TRBD2, which could not be checked here. TRBV21-1 is classified as a pseudogene. The sequencing here drew on peripheral blood, taken in a trial of Ad26.COV2.S vaccine versus placebo. In nucleotides, the CDR3 is TGTGCCAGCAGCAAAGGCGGGGGGAACACCGGGGAGCTGTTTTTT. Translated, it gives CASSKGGGNTGELFF.